This T cell receptor beta chain was found in a study of T cells in Graves' hyperthyroidism and ophthalmopathy. Findings and limits, study-wide: Ophthalmopathy stood apart from stable hyperthyroidism in a 13 V-J model.

TCR beta CDR3 sequences were amplified from RNA transcripts. The HTBI primer set drove a first-round RT-PCR of the TCR CDR3. TCRdb passed the multiplex PCR reads through MiXCR, listing each CDR3 protein once. This table holds approximately 420,000 distinct CDR3 sequences, roughly 13% found once. Germline V lookup: CDR1 SGHAT, CDR2 FQNNGV. Trimming stripped 5 bases from V and 2 bases from J, with 12 bases between. The CDR3 spans 14 residues. This clonotype was seen repeatedly, ten times or more. Antigen specificity is unknown. No progression to ophthalmopathy during 18 months of follow-up defined stable disease. Aged 18 to 65, the patients had hyperthyroidism that was newly diagnosed and had lasted under 2 months.

This receptor was taken from a woman aged 18-35 years with Graves' hyperthyroidism. V usage is TRBV11-2 and J usage is TRBJ1-1; D is unclear. Sequenced input: blood. CDR3 DNA sequence: TGTGCCAGCAGCCCGAGGGCGGATAACACTGAAGCTTTCTTT. This sequence encodes CASSPRADNTEAFF.